The clone carrying this T cell receptor (beta chain) was observed once. This entry comes from a study of blood T cell repertoires in COVID-19. For the study at large: COVID-19 samples, acute and convalescent, were from the United States, Italy and Spain. In each case, the material was cDNA or gDNA derived from T cells, B-cell-depleted T cells, or PBMCs.

CDR3 length: 14 residues. The V end was cut by 1 base, the J end by 3 bases, with 7 bases between. Per the germline V gene, CDR1 is LNHNV and CDR2 is YYDKDF (reference sequence). The authors' processing: The assay estimated nucleated cells by amplifying reference gene primers. Data came from immunoSEQ multiplex PCR; TCRdb stores just in-frame clones and leaves some out. For V, J and clone size, that table is used; D and trimming come from the DNA. This table holds 150,000 to 200,000 clones, just under 90% found once. The V call is TRBV15, the J call TRBJ1-5, with D hard to call. This TCR was sampled from a woman between 18 and 30 years old who had recovered from COVID-19. The sample was peripheral blood. The chain's CDR3 is CATSRGDNNQPQHF. CDR3 nucleotides: TGTGCCACCAGCAGAGGTGACAACAATCAGCCCCAGCATTTT.